The 13 T cell receptor beta chains given below trace back to one sample, sequenced in a study of blood T cell repertoires in COVID-19. Libraries were prepared by immunoSEQ multiplex PCR; TCRdb keeps only in-frame clonotypes and omits some of them. The repertoire holds some 110,000 clones, with 91% as singletons. Sequences were obtained from peripheral blood. These receptors were obtained from a human donor in a cohort sampled during active COVID-19.

This chain joins TRBV11-2 and TRBJ1-2, with D perhaps matching TRBD1 (5 bases). The V end lost 4 bases, the J end lost 8 bases, and 29 bases lay between the germline ends. CDR3 length: 18 residues. Germline V gives CDR1 SGHAT, CDR2 FQNNGV. The DNA for the CDR3 is TGTGCCAGCAGCTCCACCCTATTAGTCCCGGGCCCGGGGGAGGGCTACACCTTC. This gives the protein CASSSTLLVPGPGEGYTF.

The rearrangement uses TRBV13 and TRBJ1-1; 7 bases are a match to TRBD1. V was pared by 6 bases and J by 1 base, with 5 bases of the junction left unmatched. From germline, CDR1 is PRHDT and CDR2 FYEKMQ (reference sequence). There are 14 residues in the CDR3. The CDR3 sequence: CASSQRQGNTEAFF. Written as DNA, the CDR3 is TGTGCCAGCAGTCAAAGACAGGGGAACACTGAAGCTTTCTTT.

This sequence joins TRBV19 and TRBJ1-1; 7 bases line up with TRBD1. This CDR3 is 13 amino acids long. J was trimmed by 4 bases and V by 6 bases; bases with no gene match: 5. CDR1 is LNHDA and CDR2 is SQIVND in the germline V gene (reference sequence). The CDR3 protein is CASRATGTTEAFF. The CDR3 DNA follows: TGTGCCAGTAGGGCGACAGGGACCACTGAAGCTTTCTTT.

The rearrangement joins TRBV27 to TRBJ1-2; a possible D gene is TRBD1 (6 bases). This CDR3 region has 14 residues. Trimming cost V 2 bases and J 8 bases, with 15 bases left between them. The germline V gene has CDR1 MNHEY and CDR2 SMNVEV (reference sequence). The CDR3 reads CASSLTGTFKGYTF. The CDR3 DNA is TGTGCCAGCAGTTTAACCGGGACATTTAAGGGCTACACCTTC.

The genes are TRBV7-3 and TRBJ2-2; TRBD2 matches at 13 bases. The CDR3 has 17 amino acids. CDR1 is SGHTA, CDR2 FQGTGA, per germline. V lost 1 base and J lost 4; bases outside the gene matches: 3. DNA for the CDR3: TGTGCCAGCAGCTTAAGTTGGACTAGCGGGGGCACCGGGGAGCTGTTTTTT. Translating it yields CASSLSWTSGGTGELFF.

The gene calls are TRBV5-1 and TRBJ1-2, with no clear D. This CDR3 has 18 residues. Trimming shortened V by 3 bases and J by 2 bases, and 23 bases separated the two germline ends. Germline V gene sequence: CDR1 SGHRS, CDR2 YFSETQ. For the CDR3, the DNA is TGCGCCAGCAGCTCGCAGCAGGAGGGCCAACGCTTCAACTATGGCTACACCTTC. Translation gives CASSSQQEGQRFNYGYTF.

The V and J genes are TRBV18 and TRBJ2-7, with D perhaps matching TRBD1 (6 bases). Germline V gene lookup returns CDR1 KGHSH and CDR2 LQKENI. This CDR3 is 15 amino acids long. Trimming left V 0 bases short and J 0 bases short, with 9 bases between. The CDR3 sequence: CASSPPAGASYEQYF. CDR3 DNA sequence: TGTGCCAGCTCACCACCGGCAGGGGCCTCCTACGAGCAGTACTTC.

The genes are TRBV7-8 and TRBJ2-1; D perhaps matches TRBD2 (7 bases). V was pared by 10 bases and J by 3 bases, with 22 bases between. The germline V gene encodes CDR1 SGHVS and CDR2 FQNEAQ. This CDR3 is built from 16 residues. CDR3 nucleotides: TGTGCCACCGAGGGAGGGGACACATTGAACTACAATGAGCAGTTCTTC. It is translated as CATEGGDTLNYNEQFF. The whole variable domain, filled in from reference TRBV7-8 and TRBJ2-1, reads GAGVSQSPRYKVAKRGQDVALRCDPISGHVSLFWYQQALGQGPEFLTYFQNEAQLDKSGLPSDRFFAERPEGSVSTLKIQRTQQEDSAVYLCATEGGDTLNYNEQFFGPGTRLTVL.

The chain links TRBV7-9 to TRBJ2-7; D might be TRBD2 (7 bases). The ends were cut back, 5 bases at V and 0 bases at J, with 11 bases in the middle. The CDR3 extends over 14 amino acids. Germline CDR1 reads SEHNR; CDR2 reads FQNEAQ (reference sequence). CDR3 nucleotide sequence: TGTGCCAGCAGCGGGGGCGGGAGCTCCTACGAGCAGTACTTC. It codes for CASSGGGSSYEQYF.

The rearrangement joins TRBV2 to TRBJ2-1; 13 positions agree with TRBD2. The ends lost 1 base at V and 7 bases at J; junction bases unmatched: 1. The germline gives CDR1 SNHLY, CDR2 FYNNEI. There are 15 residues in the CDR3. CDR3 protein: CASSEEGLAGNEQFF. For the CDR3, the DNA is TGTGCCAGCAGTGAAGAGGGACTAGCGGGAAATGAGCAGTTCTTC. Variable domain in full (rest from reference TRBV2 and TRBJ2-1): EPEVTQTPSHQVTQMGQEVILRCVPISNHLYFYWYRQILGQKVEFLVSFYNNEISEKSEIFDDQFSVERPDGSNFTLKIRSTKLEDSAMYFCASSEEGLAGNEQFFGPGTRLTVL.

The genes are TRBV5-1 and TRBJ2-7; tentatively, D is TRBD2 (5 bases). This CDR3 region has 12 residues. V shed 5 bases and J shed 2 bases, with 8 bases lying between them. The germline gives CDR1 SGHRS, CDR2 YFSETQ. CDR3 coding DNA: TGCGCCAGCAGTGAGGGCCCCTACGAGCAGTACTTC. It specifies CASSEGPYEQYF.

The chain joins TRBV7-9 to TRBJ1-2; possible D gene TRBD1, 5 bases. CDR3 length: 14 residues. Germline-derived CDR1 and CDR2 are SEHNR and FQNEAQ (reference sequence). Between the trimmed V and J ends, which lost 5 bases and 0 bases, there was a span of 10 bases. The CDR3 nucleotides are TGTGCCAGCAGCGCGAGACAGCCTAACTATGGCTACACCTTC. This gives the protein CASSARQPNYGYTF.

A single count supports this clone. J is TRBJ1-2 and V is TRBV7-2; D is unresolved. V lost 4 bases and J lost 8, with 14 bases in between. The germline V gene encodes CDR1 SGHTA and CDR2 FQGNSA. The CDR3 consists of 13 residues. This chain's CDR3 is CASSYPGDAGYTF. The CDR3 nucleotides are TGTGCCAGCAGCTACCCAGGCGACGCAGGCTACACCTTC.